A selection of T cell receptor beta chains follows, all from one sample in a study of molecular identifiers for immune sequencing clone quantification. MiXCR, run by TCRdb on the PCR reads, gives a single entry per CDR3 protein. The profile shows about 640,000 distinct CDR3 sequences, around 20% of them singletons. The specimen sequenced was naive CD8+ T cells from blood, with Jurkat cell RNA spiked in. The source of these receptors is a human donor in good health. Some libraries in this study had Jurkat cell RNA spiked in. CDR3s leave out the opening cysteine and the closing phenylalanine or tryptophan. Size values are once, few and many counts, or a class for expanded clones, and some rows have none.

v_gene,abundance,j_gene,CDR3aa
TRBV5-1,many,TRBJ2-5,ASSSLGLAGPKETQY
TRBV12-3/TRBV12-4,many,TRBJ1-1,ASSEVTVLNTEAF
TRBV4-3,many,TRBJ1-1,ASSHDRARDTEAF
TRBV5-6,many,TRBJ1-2,ASSHTLLTGTETNYGYT
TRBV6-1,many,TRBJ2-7,ASPGVRESSYEQY
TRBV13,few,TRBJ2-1,ASSPEGTSGLNEQF
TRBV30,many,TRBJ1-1,AWSPGYGNTEAF
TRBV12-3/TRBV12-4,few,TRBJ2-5,ASSKDSRAQY
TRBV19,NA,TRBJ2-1,ASSISTRGSYNEQF
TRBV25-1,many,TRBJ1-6,ASRDTSNSPLH
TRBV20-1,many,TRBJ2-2,SARPTGRWTGELF
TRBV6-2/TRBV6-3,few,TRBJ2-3,ASTNLGLDTQY
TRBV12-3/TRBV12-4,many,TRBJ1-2,ASSSDRVGVYGYT
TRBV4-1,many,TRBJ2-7,ASSQWTGASYEQY
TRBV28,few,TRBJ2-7,ASSIQGRALYEQY
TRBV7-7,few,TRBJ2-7,ASSPIMRPGFNEQY
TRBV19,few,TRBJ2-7,ASSIDPTLRGPYEQY
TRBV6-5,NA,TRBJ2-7,ASTGDWHGEQY
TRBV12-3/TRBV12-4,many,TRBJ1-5,ASRIRGSNQPQH
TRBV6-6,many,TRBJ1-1,ASSYSPGGNTEAF